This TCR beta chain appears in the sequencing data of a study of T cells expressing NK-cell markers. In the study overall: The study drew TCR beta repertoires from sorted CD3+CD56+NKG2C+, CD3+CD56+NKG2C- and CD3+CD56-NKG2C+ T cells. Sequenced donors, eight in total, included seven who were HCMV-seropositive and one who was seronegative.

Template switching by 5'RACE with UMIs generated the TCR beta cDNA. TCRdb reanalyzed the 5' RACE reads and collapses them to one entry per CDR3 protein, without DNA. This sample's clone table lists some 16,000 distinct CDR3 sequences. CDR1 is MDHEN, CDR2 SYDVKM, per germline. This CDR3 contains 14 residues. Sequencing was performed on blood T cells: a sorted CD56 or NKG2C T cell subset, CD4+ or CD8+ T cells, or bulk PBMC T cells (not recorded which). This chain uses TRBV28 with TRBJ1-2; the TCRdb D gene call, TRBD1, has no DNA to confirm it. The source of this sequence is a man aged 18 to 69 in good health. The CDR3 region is CASRPGQSYYGYTF.